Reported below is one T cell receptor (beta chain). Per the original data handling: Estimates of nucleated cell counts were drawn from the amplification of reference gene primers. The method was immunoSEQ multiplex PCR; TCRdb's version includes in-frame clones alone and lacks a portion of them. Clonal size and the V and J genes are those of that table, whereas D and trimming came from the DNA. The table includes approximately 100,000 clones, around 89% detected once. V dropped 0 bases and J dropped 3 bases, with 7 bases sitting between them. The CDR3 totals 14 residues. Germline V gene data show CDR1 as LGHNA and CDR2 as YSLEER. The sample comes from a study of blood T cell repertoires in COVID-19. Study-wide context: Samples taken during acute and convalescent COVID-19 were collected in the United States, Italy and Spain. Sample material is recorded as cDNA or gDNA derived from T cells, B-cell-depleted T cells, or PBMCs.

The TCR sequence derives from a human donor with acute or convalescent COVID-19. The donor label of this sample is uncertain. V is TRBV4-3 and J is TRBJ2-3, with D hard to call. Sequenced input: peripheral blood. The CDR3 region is CASSQDIATDTQYF. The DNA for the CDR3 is TGCGCCAGCAGCCAAGATATTGCGACAGATACGCAGTATTTT.